The sequence of this T cell receptor (beta chain) was determined in a study of identical twins. V was trimmed by 6 bases and J by 4 bases, leaving 13 bases between them. The V gene's germline CDR1 is MGHRA and CDR2 YSYEKL. The CDR3 sequence is 14 residues long. TCRdb used MiXCR to reprocess the 5' RACE reads, holding one entry per CDR3 protein. Here the sample spans some 300,000 distinct CDR3 sequences, 9% to 15% being singletons. In every case, the donor was a healthy Caucasian. This sample was also put to use in a study of yellow fever vaccine responses in identical twins.

The sequencing sample was made of CD8+ T cells sorted from blood. The chain carries TRBV4-1 and TRBJ1-5, with D perhaps matching TRBD1 (5 bases). The sequence came from a woman between 18 and 30 years old in good health. This CDR3 is CASSPRVWNQPQHF. The CDR3 coding sequence is TGCGCCAGCAGTCCCAGGGTTTGGAATCAGCCCCAGCATTTT.